This T cell receptor (beta chain) was observed in a study of T-cell memory formation after mild COVID-19. V trimming: 1 base; J trimming: 1 base; junction bases outside the gene matches: 5. The length of the CDR3 is 16 residues. The germline gives CDR1 SEHNR, CDR2 FQNEAQ (reference sequence). With regard to this clonotype: Its antigen is still unknown.

Study-level findings and limits: Contracting CD4+ clones sat mainly in CM and EM; CD8+ in EMRA. Pre-infection memory held some responding clones, suggesting pre-existing cross-reactive T cells responded.

TCRdb independently ran MiXCR on the 5' RACE reads; one entry per CDR3 protein. This table holds 120,000 to 150,000 distinct CDR3 sequences, 15% to 20% found once. Sequencing input: PBMCs or a T cell subset sorted from them (not recorded which). V is TRBV7-9 and J is TRBJ1-1, with 8 bases fitting TRBD1. The TCR comes from an adult woman who had mild COVID-19 (a few samples of this study predate the infection). Cell type and time point are not known. CDR3 nucleotides: TGTGCCAGCAGCTTAGAACAGGGGACAGGGAACACTGAAGCTTTCTTT. This codes for CASSLEQGTGNTEAFF.